The clone carrying this T cell receptor beta chain was seen a handful of times. V gave up 7 bases and J gave up 0 bases, with 13 bases separating them. Germline V lookup: CDR1 MDHEN, CDR2 SYDVKM. The CDR3 sequence is 15 residues long. This record comes from a study of glioma-infiltrating T cells after dendritic cell vaccination. TCRB CDR3 was amplified from 2 ug genomic DNA or less. Amplification used 60 V beta primers and 13 J beta primers. TCRdb keeps only in-frame clones here, not all; method: immunoSEQ multiplex PCR. The sample has around 78,000 clones; 85% are singletons. Noted time point: after dendritic cell vaccination, including at tumor progression/relapse. Patients had residual fresh-frozen tumor tissue and more than two years of survival data. PBMC sampling occurred before vaccination, two weeks after the third dose, and at progression.

The gene calls are TRBV28 and TRBJ1-5; D gene uncertain. The sequences come from blood, collected after dendritic cell vaccination. The receptor's source is a human donor with glioblastoma. CDR3 amino acids: CASILGGLSNQPQHF. The CDR3 nucleotides read TGTGCCAGCATACTGGGCGGACTTAGCAATCAGCCCCAGCATTTT.